These 18 T cell receptor beta chains came from one sample sequenced in a study of blood T cells in healthy people across ages (dated by TCRdb to between 2014 and 2017). Library prep was done by 5' RACE. Sequencer: Illumina HiSeq 2500. A second PCR of about 7 to 12 cycles was run with a J-beta primer mix and a sample-barcoded 5' primer. TCRdb ran its own pipeline on the public reads, namely fastp trimming at Q25 and MiXCR clone calling, and kept in-frame beta chains. Each CDR3 protein gets just one entry, which takes the most common genes and DNA from the rows behind it. The sample table holds some 1,500,000 distinct CDR3 sequences, of which approximately 42% were seen once. Together, the top ten hold less than 5% of the sample. Input material: blood. Receptor source: a woman aged 18-30 years in good health.

This sequence joins TRBV6-5 and TRBJ2-3; weak D call: TRBD2 (6 bases). Germline CDR1 reads MNHEY; CDR2 reads SVGAGI. V dropped 7 bases and J dropped 3 bases, with 11 bases sitting between them. The CDR3 is made up of 13 amino acids. This CDR3 is CASTSAGTDTQYF. CDR3 in DNA: TGTGCCAGCACCAGTGCGGGGACAGATACGCAGTATTTT.

The chain combines TRBV6-2 or TRBV6-3 with TRBJ1-5; D ambiguous. The V end was cut by 3 bases, the J end by 5 bases, with 11 bases between. There are 14 residues in the CDR3. Germline V gene lookup returns CDR1 MNHEY and CDR2 SVGEGT. CDR3: CASSYVNRYQPQHF. The CDR3 DNA follows: TGTGCCAGCAGTTATGTTAACAGATATCAGCCCCAGCATTTT.

In this sample, this clonotype turned up a few times. The chain recombines TRBV10-2 with TRBJ1-5; the D gene is possibly TRBD1 (5 bases). CDR1 and CDR2 from the germline V gene are WSHSY and SAAADI. V shed 5 bases and J shed 7 bases, with 15 bases lying between them. CDR3 length: 14 amino acids. DNA for the CDR3: TGCGCCAGCAGTAGGACAAATCGAGAACAGCCCCAGCATTTT. The encoded protein is CASSRTNREQPQHF.

The chain links TRBV20-1 to TRBJ2-6; D is ambiguous. Trimming stripped 6 bases from V and 0 bases from J, with 9 bases between. The CDR3 extends over 14 amino acids. Germline CDR1 reads DFQATT; CDR2 reads SNEGSKA (reference sequence). The DNA of the CDR3 is TGCAGTGCCTCGACCTCCTCTGGGGCCAACGTCCTGACTTTC. Amino acids: CSASTSSGANVLTF.

This clonotype was seen a few times. The chain recombines TRBV6-2 or TRBV6-3 with TRBJ2-1, with 10 bases identical to TRBD2. Trimming removed 3 bases from V and 10 bases from J; junction bases left unmatched: 12. Germline assignment: CDR1 MNHEY and CDR2 SVGEGT. The CDR3 extends over 16 amino acids. CDR3 DNA sequence: TGTGCCAGCAGTTATTCGGATATTCTAGCGGGAGACGAGCAGTTCTTC. Translating gives CASSYSDILAGDEQFF.

This CDR3 is CASSLRTGGWNTEAFF. CDR3 DNA: TGCGCCAGCAGCTTGCGGACAGGGGGATGGAACACTGAAGCTTTCTTT. This chain links TRBV5-1 with TRBJ1-1, with 10 bases identical to TRBD1. V was clipped by 1 base and J by 1 base; unmatched bases: 4. Per the germline V gene, CDR1 is SGHRS and CDR2 is YFSETQ. The CDR3 is made up of 16 amino acids.

The rearrangement joins TRBV27 to TRBJ2-7; D remains ambiguous. The CDR3 is 15 amino acids. Germline V CDR1 and CDR2: MNHEY, SMNVEV (reference sequence). V lost 5 bases and J lost 7, with 21 bases in between. CDR3 DNA sequence: TGTGCCAGCAGTCCCGACGTAAGCTCCTACAATGAGCAGTACTTC. This encodes CASSPDVSSYNEQYF.

The chain combines TRBV4-3 with TRBJ2-1, with D uncertain. Germline V gene data show CDR1 as LGHNA and CDR2 as YSLEER. The CDR3 length is 14 residues. The ends were cut back, 1 base at V and 5 bases at J, with 9 bases in the middle. The CDR3 nucleotides read TGCGCCAGCAGCCAAGGTAGTAGAGACAATGAGCAGTTCTTC. Amino acid sequence: CASSQGSRDNEQFF.

Note on this clonotype: This may come from a read error, since a much larger clone is one base off. V and J are TRBV4-1 and TRBJ2-1; 11 bases are a match to TRBD2. Gene TRBJ2-7 matches the end of the DNA better, so the J call may be wrong. Per germline, CDR1 MGHRA and CDR2 YSYEKL. The CDR3 is 15 residues long. This CDR3 reads CASSQTLAGGREQYF. In DNA, the CDR3 is TGCGCCAGCAGCCAGACTTTAGCGGGGGGGCGTGAGCAGTACTTC.

This chain uses TRBV4-1 with TRBJ2-1, with 9 bases that match TRBD1. The germline CDR1 and CDR2 sequences are MGHRA and YSYEKL. Germline trimming cut 5 bases from V and 7 bases from J; bases unmatched to any gene: 15. The CDR3 is made up of 17 amino acids. CDR3 protein: CASSLQTGTGFVNEQFF. Written as DNA, the CDR3 is TGCGCCAGCAGCTTACAGACCGGGACAGGGTTTGTTAATGAGCAGTTCTTC.

Only a few counts were recorded for this clonotype. The V call is TRBV18, the J call TRBJ2-1; 7 bases are shared with TRBD1. Germline CDR1 KGHSH, CDR2 LQKENI. J was trimmed by 3 bases and V by 5 bases; bases with no gene match: 4. The CDR3 sequence is 14 residues long. The CDR3 reads CASSATGVYNEQFF. The CDR3 DNA is TGTGCCAGCTCAGCAACAGGGGTCTACAATGAGCAGTTCTTC.

The chain recombines TRBV20-1 with TRBJ1-2; D is possibly TRBD1 (5 bases). Germline CDR1 DFQATT, CDR2 SNEGSKA (reference sequence). The CDR3 runs 11 residues. The CDR3 spells CGGTGLYGYTF. For the CDR3, the DNA is TGCGGAGGTACGGGACTCTATGGCTACACCTTC.

A few counts support this clonotype. This chain joins TRBV20-1 and TRBJ1-2; TRBD1 is a possible D gene (6 bases). From germline, CDR1 is DFQATT and CDR2 SNEGSKA (reference sequence). The CDR3 length is 15 residues. V was cut by 6 bases and J by 1 base, with 18 bases left in between. CDR3 amino acids: CSANPSGRGNYGYTF. DNA of the CDR3: TGCAGTGCCAACCCAAGTGGCAGGGGTAACTATGGCTACACCTTC.

The chain couples TRBV20-1 to TRBJ2-7; D is possibly TRBD2 (6 bases). The end of the DNA is better explained by TRBJ2-5, so the J call may be wrong. The CDR3 has 19 amino acids. CDR1 is DFQATT and CDR2 is SNEGSKA in the germline V gene (reference sequence). This CDR3 reads CSARERIRTGRVWGGTQYF. The DNA for the CDR3 is TGCAGTGCTAGAGAAAGGATAAGGACGGGGAGAGTTTGGGGAGGGACCCAGTACTTC.

V is TRBV11-2 and J is TRBJ2-7; D call uncertain. The V end was cut by 5 bases, the J end by 7 bases, with 15 bases between. The CDR3 is 13 amino acids. Germline values: CDR1 SGHAT, CDR2 FQNNGV. This CDR3 is CASSAGRYNEQYF. The DNA of the CDR3 is TGTGCCAGCAGCGCCGGTCGGTACAATGAGCAGTACTTC.

This chain uses TRBV28 with TRBJ1-1, with D unresolved. Trimming took 3 bases from V and 8 from J, leaving 13 bases between them. This CDR3 spans 13 amino acids. Germline V gives CDR1 MDHEN, CDR2 SYDVKM. The CDR3 sequence: CASSLETPGEAFF. The DNA for the CDR3 is TGTGCCAGCAGTTTGGAGACTCCCGGGGAAGCTTTCTTT.

The table lists this clonotype with many counts. The chain couples TRBV24-1 to TRBJ2-1; 8 bases line up with TRBD1. V shed 4 bases and J 6 bases; nucleotides not matched to a gene: 10. Germline CDR1 KGHDR, CDR2 SFDVKD. The CDR3 length is 16 residues. CDR3 nucleotide sequence: TGTGCCACCAGTGACTTTGGACAGGGAGGTGGCAATGAGCAGTTCTTC. Amino acids: CATSDFGQGGGNEQFF.

This clonotype was counted a few times. CDR3 nucleotide sequence: TGTGCCAGCAGCTTACGGGACAGGTCCGGAGAGCAGTACTTC. It specifies CASSLRDRSGEQYF. This chain joins TRBV7-2 and TRBJ2-4; 8 nucleotides align to TRBD1. This CDR3 comprises 14 residues. J lost 13 bases, V lost 2 bases, and 10 bases had no gene match. In germline, CDR1 is SGHTA, CDR2 FQGNSA.